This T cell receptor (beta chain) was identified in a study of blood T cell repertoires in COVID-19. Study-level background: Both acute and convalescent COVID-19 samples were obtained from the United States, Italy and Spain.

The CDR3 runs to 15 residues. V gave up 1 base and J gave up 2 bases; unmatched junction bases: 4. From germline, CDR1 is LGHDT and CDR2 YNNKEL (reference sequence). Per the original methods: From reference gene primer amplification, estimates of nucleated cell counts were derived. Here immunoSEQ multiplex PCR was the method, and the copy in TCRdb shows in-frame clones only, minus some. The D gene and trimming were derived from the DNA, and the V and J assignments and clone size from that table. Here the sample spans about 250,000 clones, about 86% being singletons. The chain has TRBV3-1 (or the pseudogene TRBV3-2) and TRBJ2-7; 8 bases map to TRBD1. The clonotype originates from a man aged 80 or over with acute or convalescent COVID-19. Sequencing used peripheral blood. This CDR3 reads CASSQGQGAPYEQYF. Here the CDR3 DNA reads TGTGCCAGCAGCCAAGGTCAGGGGGCCCCCTACGAGCAGTACTTC.